This TCR beta chain was captured in a study of T cells after yellow fever vaccination. 5'RACE template switching produced TCR cDNA carrying a universal primer site and UMIs. TCRdb reanalysed the 5' RACE reads using MiXCR and keeps one entry per CDR3 protein. The sample shows 70,000 or so distinct CDR3 sequences, around 7.8% of them seen only once. The study, taken as a whole, reports: The appearance of a small share of clonotypes in both CD4 and CD8 compartments was observed. Post-booster repertoires again held most primary-vaccination clones (96% CD4, 88% CD8).

This clonotype was picked up many times. Its antigen is not known. CDR3 length: 16 amino acids. Trimming cost V 0 bases and J 2 bases, with 11 bases left between them. Germline CDR1 and CDR2: LGHNA and YNFKEQ. The TCR originated in a man between 18 and 29 years old who received the YFV17D yellow fever vaccine. The V call is TRBV4-2, the J call TRBJ2-1; D possibly matches TRBD1 or TRBD2 (6 bases each). The sequencing used CD8+ T cells sorted from PBMCs, collected more than 8 days after the first yellow fever vaccination. Here the CDR3 DNA reads TGTGCCAGCAGCCAAGAAGGAGGGGGAACCTACAATGAGCAGTTCTTC. Its translation: CASSQEGGGTYNEQFF.